The rows below give T cell receptor beta chains drawn from one sample of a study of cytomegalovirus exposure and HLA in healthy donors. Produced via immunoSEQ multiplex PCR; TCRdb's table is partial and in-frame only. In the table there are about 94,000 clones, 76% of which are singletons. The sequenced sample consisted of PBMCs. The source of these receptors is a male donor in good health and CMV-seronegative. The conserved cysteine and the conserved F or W are not part of the CDR3 here.

j_call	v_call	cdr3_aa
TRBJ1-2	TRBV28	ASKKGTASYGYT
TRBJ1-3	TRBV5-1	ASSPDGTKGNTIY
TRBJ2-2	TRBV7-2	ASSLEVRGSGELF
TRBJ2-7	TRBV5-5	ASGLMTGSYEQY
TRBJ1-1	TRBV18	ASSPQKVENTEAF
TRBJ1-1	TRBV7-2	ASRNQGASHTEAF
TRBJ2-1	TRBV6-5	ASSKTSGRQF
TRBJ1-2	TRBV29-1	SVLSWVTVYGYT
TRBJ1-1	TRBV7-2	ASSSLGTPNTEAF
TRBJ1-6	TRBV6-5	ASSRSSYNSPLH
TRBJ1-5	TRBV5-1	ASSSEGGINQPQH
TRBJ2-4	TRBV10-3	AISRDPREDIQY
TRBJ2-3	TRBV2	ASFRNPTYPALKDTQY
TRBJ1-1	TRBV15	ATSRGSSLDRVNTEAF
TRBJ1-2	TRBV19	ASSILDGDYGYT
TRBJ1-1	TRBV10-2	ASSTGNLTEAF
TRBJ1-1	TRBV7-2	ASSLGAYFEAF
TRBJ1-1	TRBV18	ASSPPVQGRTEAF
TRBJ2-6	TRBV5-1	ASRTDRGQSSGANVLT
TRBJ2-2	TRBV28	ASTSGGALGTGELF
TRBJ2-7	TRBV5-1	ASSLRGGQVSYEQY
TRBJ1-3	TRBV5-4	ASSPGTGLGYTIY
TRBJ2-3	TRBV27	ATRGGSSPDTQY
TRBJ1-5	TRBV19	ASSIETGGLGQPQH
TRBJ1-6	TRBV4-3	ASSGTGRWNSPLH
TRBJ2-4	TRBV9	ASSSSGNPAKNIQY
TRBJ2-7	TRBV13	ASSPTTANYEQY
TRBJ2-5	TRBV9	ASSVRDERGETQY
TRBJ1-4	TRBV4-3	ASSQVPGGVREKLF
TRBJ2-1	TRBV28	ASTPLARASGNSYNEQF
TRBJ2-1	TRBV6-1	ASGGTSGSLGEQF
TRBJ1-1	TRBV2	ASRDFTTGGNPEAF
TRBJ2-7	TRBV6-5	ASSYGEGTDEQY
TRBJ2-1	TRBV9	ASTLTGTSSYNEQF
TRBJ2-7	TRBV4-3	ASSQTPGQGSEQY
TRBJ2-2	TRBV11-2	ASSPTGGARHTGELF
TRBJ1-1	TRBV28	ASNEAGNMNTEAF
TRBJ1-3	TRBV9	ASSVRPRDTIY
TRBJ2-1	TRBV5-4	ASSLGQGVGEQF
TRBJ1-2	TRBV28	ASKSGGGMGGYT
TRBJ2-7	TRBV28	ASSLTGSSYEQY
TRBJ2-7	TRBV2	ASSGDRASVQY
TRBJ2-3	TRBV13	ASSLRPGQGPTDTQY
TRBJ1-2	TRBV11-2	ASSFIGSGTNYGYT